The clone carrying this T cell receptor beta chain was counted a single time. CDR1 and CDR2 from the germline V gene are SEHNR and FQNEAQ (reference sequence). There are 14 residues in the CDR3. V was trimmed by 2 bases and J by 10 bases, leaving 12 bases between them. The record originates from a study of blood T cell repertoires in COVID-19. Across the study: Sample material is recorded as cDNA or gDNA derived from T cells, B-cell-depleted T cells, or PBMCs.

The method was immunoSEQ multiplex PCR; TCRdb's version includes in-frame clones alone and lacks a portion of them. The table shows some 250,000 clones, with about 79% occurring only once. Material for sequencing was peripheral blood. V is TRBV7-9 and J is TRBJ1-6, with a tentative D call TRBD1 (6 bases). This receptor was taken from a woman older than 75 with acute or convalescent COVID-19. The CDR3 bases are TGTGCCAGCAGCTTACCAGGGGCAAGATCACCCCTCCACTTT. Amino acids: CASSLPGARSPLHF.